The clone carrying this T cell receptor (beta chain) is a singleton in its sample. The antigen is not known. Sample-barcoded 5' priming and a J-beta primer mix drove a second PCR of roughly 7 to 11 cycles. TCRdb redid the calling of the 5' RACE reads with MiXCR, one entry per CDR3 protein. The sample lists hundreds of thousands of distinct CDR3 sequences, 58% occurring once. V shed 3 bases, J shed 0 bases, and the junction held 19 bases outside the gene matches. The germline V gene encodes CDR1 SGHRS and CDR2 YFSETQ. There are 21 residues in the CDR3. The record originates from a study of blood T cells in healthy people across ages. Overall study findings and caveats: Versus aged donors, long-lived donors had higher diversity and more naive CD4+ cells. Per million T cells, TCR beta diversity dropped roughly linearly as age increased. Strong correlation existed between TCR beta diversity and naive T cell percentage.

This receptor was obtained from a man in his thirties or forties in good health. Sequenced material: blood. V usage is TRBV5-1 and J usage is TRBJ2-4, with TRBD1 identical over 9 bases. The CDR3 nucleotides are TGCGCCAGCAGCTCAAAAACCTACGGGACAGGGAGTCTGTTAGCCAAAAACATTCAGTACTTC. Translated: CASSSKTYGTGSLLAKNIQYF.